This TCR beta chain was documented in a study of cytomegalovirus exposure and HLA in healthy donors. The study ran its PCR with 60 Vbeta and 13 Jbeta primers. Some clones are missing from TCRdb's copy, which holds only in-frame ones; the method was immunoSEQ multiplex PCR. The data contain 110,000 or so clones, 65% to 85% of them singletons. This clone has more than one count but fewer than ten. What it binds is not known. General study findings and limits: Rarity held for most TCR sequences, but there were some public TCRs that occurred in many donors.

Input material: PBMCs. The source is a young woman in good health and CMV-seronegative.

DNA for the CDR3: TGTGCCAGCAGCCGCGGACAGGAAATCACAGATACGCAGTATTTT. It yields the protein CASSRGQEITDTQYF. This chain uses TRBV4-2 with TRBJ2-3; 7 nucleotides match TRBD1. The CDR3 loop spans 15 amino acids. Per germline, CDR1 LGHNA and CDR2 YNFKEQ. J lost 2 bases, V lost 4 bases, and 6 bases had no gene match.